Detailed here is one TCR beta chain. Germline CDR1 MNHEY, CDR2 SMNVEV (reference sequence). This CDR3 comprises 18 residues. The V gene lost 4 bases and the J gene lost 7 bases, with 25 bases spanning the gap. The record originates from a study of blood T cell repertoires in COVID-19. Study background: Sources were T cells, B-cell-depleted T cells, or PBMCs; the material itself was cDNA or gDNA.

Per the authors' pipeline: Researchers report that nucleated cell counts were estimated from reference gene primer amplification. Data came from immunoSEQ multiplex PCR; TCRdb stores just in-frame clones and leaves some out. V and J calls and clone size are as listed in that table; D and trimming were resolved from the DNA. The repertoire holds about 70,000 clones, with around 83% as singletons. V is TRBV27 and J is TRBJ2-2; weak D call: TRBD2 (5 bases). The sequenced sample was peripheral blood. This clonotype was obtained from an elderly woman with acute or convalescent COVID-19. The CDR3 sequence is CASSSDSRRSYFFGELFF. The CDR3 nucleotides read TGTGCCAGCAGTTCCGACTCGCGGAGGAGCTACTTTTTCGGGGAGCTGTTTTTT.